Sequencing of this T cell receptor beta chain was carried out in a study of T cell responses to AZD1222 COVID-19 vaccine. Study findings and constraints: Repertoire collection took place solely once the T cell response had peaked. Across spike, vaccine-associated CD4 TCRs were found, dominant at 160-218 and 743-854.

Libraries were prepared by immunoSEQ multiplex PCR; TCRdb keeps only in-frame clonotypes and omits some of them. The sample lists about 130,000 clones; roughly 92% were seen once. Concerning this clone: As yet, its antigen is unknown.

The CDR3 sequence is 15 residues long. The J segment lost 2 bases and the V segment lost 0 bases, leaving 3 bases of the junction unmatched. CDR1 and CDR2 (germline): SGHRS, YFSETQ. The clonotype was recovered from an adult in good health. The V gene is TRBV5-1, the J gene TRBJ2-3; 7 bases map to TRBD1. The sample in question was peripheral blood, obtained on day 0 of AZD1222 vaccination. CDR3 protein: CASSLATGDTDTQYF. CDR3 in DNA: TGCGCCAGCAGCTTGGCCACAGGGGACACAGATACGCAGTATTTT.